Below, 13 T cell receptor beta chains from the same sample are listed, as sequenced in a study of long-term antiretroviral therapy in people with HIV (dated by TCRdb to between 2021 and 2024). The immunoSEQ hsTCRB v3.0 assay was used at survey level resolution to sequence the TRB variable region. The table comes from immuneACCESS by way of TCRdb, which keeps in-frame sequences with V and J called. Part of the clones is missing from these tables; in studies checked, under half for an unresolved V gene and the rest for unknown reasons. This sample comprises around 20,000 clones, 75% to 85% of them detected only once. The top ten clones comprise under 8% of the sample. The specimen comprised unsorted PBMCs, sampled at the start of antiretroviral therapy, before treatment. All receptors come from a man aged 18-30 years with HIV.

The chain combines TRBV7-9 with TRBJ2-7, with TRBD2 matching over 11 bases. The CDR3 spans 12 residues. Unmatched junction bases numbered 6, after V lost 6 bases and J lost 11 bases. Germline V gives CDR1 SEHNR, CDR2 FQNEAQ (reference sequence). The CDR3 DNA follows: TGTGCCAGCAGGGGACTAGCGGATGAAGAGTACTTC. Protein product: CASRGLADEEYF.

The gene calls are TRBV2 and TRBJ2-7, with TRBD2 matching 14 bases. J gave up 3 bases and V 3 bases, and 1 base lay outside the gene matches. The CDR3 extends over 15 amino acids. Looked up from germline, CDR1 is SNHLY and CDR2 is FYNNEI. CDR3 DNA: TGTGCCAGCAGTGAGGGACTAGCGGGAGTCTACGAGCAGTACTTC. Amino acid sequence: CASSEGLAGVYEQYF. Full variable domain (rest looked up from reference TRBV2 and TRBJ2-7): EPEVTQTPSHQVTQMGQEVILRCVPISNHLYFYWYRQILGQKVEFLVSFYNNEISEKSEIFDDQFSVERPDGSNFTLKIRSTKLEDSAMYFCASSEGLAGVYEQYFGPGTRLTVT.

The V and J genes are TRBV11-3 and TRBJ1-5; 7 bases align to TRBD1. V was pared by 7 bases and J by 4 bases, with 13 bases of the junction left unmatched. Germline CDR1 and CDR2: SGHNT and YENEEA. There are 16 residues in the CDR3. The CDR3 region has the DNA TGTGCCAGCACCCTTAGTGTGGGACAGCAGAATCAGCCCCAGCATTTT. Protein: CASTLSVGQQNQPQHF.

V gene TRBV6-5 combines with J gene TRBJ1-1; D remains ambiguous. In germline, CDR1 is MNHEY, CDR2 SVGAGI. This CDR3 has 14 amino acids. Trimming pared 6 bases from V and 4 bases from J, leaving 15 bases between. CDR3 region: CASRVRAAGTEAFF. CDR3 nucleotide sequence: TGTGCCAGCAGGGTTAGGGCAGCGGGCACTGAAGCTTTCTTT.

The genes are TRBV28 and TRBJ2-7; D ambiguous. Germline loops: CDR1 MDHEN, CDR2 SYDVKM. Deletions cut 3 bases from V and 6 bases from J, with 12 bases between. There are 13 residues in the CDR3. CDR3 bases: TGTGCCAGCAGTTTGGGAAAATATCGCGAGCAGTACTTC. Its translation: CASSLGKYREQYF.

A single count supports this clone. The chain combines TRBV5-1 with TRBJ2-5, with 11 bases aligning to TRBD2. Germline CDR1 and CDR2: SGHRS and YFSETQ. V lost 0 bases to trimming and J lost 6 bases; unmatched junction nucleotides: 7. This CDR3 is 16 amino acids long. Here the CDR3 DNA reads TGCGCCAGCAGCTTGGACATAGCGGGAGGGCCGAAGACCCAGTACTTC. Residues: CASSLDIAGGPKTQYF.

The chain has TRBV15 and TRBJ1-5, with TRBD1 as a possible D gene (6 bases). The V gene's germline CDR1 is LNHNV and CDR2 YYDKDF (reference sequence). V was shortened by 6 bases and J by 4 bases, with 10 bases between the two germline ends. The CDR3 has 13 residues. The DNA of the CDR3 is TGTGCCACCAGTGCGGACAGAAATCAGCCCCAGCATTTT. Translation: CATSADRNQPQHF.

The V gene is TRBV2, the J gene TRBJ2-7; D is unclear. Trimming pared 6 bases from V and 0 bases from J, leaving 9 bases between. CDR1 is SNHLY and CDR2 is FYNNEI in the germline V gene. The CDR3 has 13 amino acids. The CDR3 coding sequence is TGTGCCAGCAGGGATTGGCACTCCTACGAGCAGTACTTC. Protein sequence: CASRDWHSYEQYF.

The chain recombines TRBV11-2 with TRBJ2-1; no clear D. From germline, CDR1 is SGHAT and CDR2 FQNNGV. The ends were cut back, 4 bases at V and 10 bases at J, with 17 bases in the middle. This CDR3 has 14 amino acids. The CDR3 spells CASSSVIRVGEQFF. CDR3 bases: TGTGCCAGCAGCTCAGTTATAAGGGTGGGGGAGCAGTTCTTC.

The chain employs TRBV2 and TRBJ2-2; 11 nucleotides line up with TRBD2. Germline-derived CDR1 and CDR2 are SNHLY and FYNNEI. Trimming cost V 9 bases and J 6 bases; bases outside gene matches: 0. The CDR3 runs 12 residues. The CDR3, as DNA: TGTGCCAGACTAGCGGGAGCCGGGGAGCTGTTTTTT. This gives the protein CARLAGAGELFF.

The table lists this clone with a count of one. The chain employs TRBV6-6 and TRBJ1-5; 8 nucleotides agree with TRBD1. The CDR3 consists of 13 residues. V trimming: 6 bases; J trimming: 5 bases; junction bases outside the gene matches: 3. Germline CDR1 MNHNY, CDR2 SVGAGI (reference sequence). The CDR3 DNA sequence: TGTGCCAGCAGCGCGGGACAGGATCAGCCCCAGCATTTT. It encodes CASSAGQDQPQHF.

The CDR3 protein is CASSSERGYNEQFF. The CDR3 bases are TGTGCCAGCAGCTCCGAGCGGGGCTACAATGAGCAGTTCTTC. V gene TRBV7-9 combines with J gene TRBJ2-1; 7 nucleotides align to TRBD2. The V and J ends lost 4 bases and 3 bases, in that order; junction bases with no gene match: 3. Germline lookup yields CDR1 SEHNR and CDR2 FQNEAQ (reference sequence). The CDR3 length is 14 residues.

The V and J genes are TRBV5-4 and TRBJ2-3; 12 bases fit TRBD1. The ends lost 10 bases at V and 6 bases at J; junction bases unmatched: 9. This CDR3 is built from 14 residues. Germline V gene data show CDR1 as SGHNT and CDR2 as YYREEE (reference sequence). CDR3 sequence: CAGTGGPHDDTQYF. The CDR3 DNA follows: TGTGCCGGGACAGGGGGCCCTCACGACGATACGCAGTATTTT.